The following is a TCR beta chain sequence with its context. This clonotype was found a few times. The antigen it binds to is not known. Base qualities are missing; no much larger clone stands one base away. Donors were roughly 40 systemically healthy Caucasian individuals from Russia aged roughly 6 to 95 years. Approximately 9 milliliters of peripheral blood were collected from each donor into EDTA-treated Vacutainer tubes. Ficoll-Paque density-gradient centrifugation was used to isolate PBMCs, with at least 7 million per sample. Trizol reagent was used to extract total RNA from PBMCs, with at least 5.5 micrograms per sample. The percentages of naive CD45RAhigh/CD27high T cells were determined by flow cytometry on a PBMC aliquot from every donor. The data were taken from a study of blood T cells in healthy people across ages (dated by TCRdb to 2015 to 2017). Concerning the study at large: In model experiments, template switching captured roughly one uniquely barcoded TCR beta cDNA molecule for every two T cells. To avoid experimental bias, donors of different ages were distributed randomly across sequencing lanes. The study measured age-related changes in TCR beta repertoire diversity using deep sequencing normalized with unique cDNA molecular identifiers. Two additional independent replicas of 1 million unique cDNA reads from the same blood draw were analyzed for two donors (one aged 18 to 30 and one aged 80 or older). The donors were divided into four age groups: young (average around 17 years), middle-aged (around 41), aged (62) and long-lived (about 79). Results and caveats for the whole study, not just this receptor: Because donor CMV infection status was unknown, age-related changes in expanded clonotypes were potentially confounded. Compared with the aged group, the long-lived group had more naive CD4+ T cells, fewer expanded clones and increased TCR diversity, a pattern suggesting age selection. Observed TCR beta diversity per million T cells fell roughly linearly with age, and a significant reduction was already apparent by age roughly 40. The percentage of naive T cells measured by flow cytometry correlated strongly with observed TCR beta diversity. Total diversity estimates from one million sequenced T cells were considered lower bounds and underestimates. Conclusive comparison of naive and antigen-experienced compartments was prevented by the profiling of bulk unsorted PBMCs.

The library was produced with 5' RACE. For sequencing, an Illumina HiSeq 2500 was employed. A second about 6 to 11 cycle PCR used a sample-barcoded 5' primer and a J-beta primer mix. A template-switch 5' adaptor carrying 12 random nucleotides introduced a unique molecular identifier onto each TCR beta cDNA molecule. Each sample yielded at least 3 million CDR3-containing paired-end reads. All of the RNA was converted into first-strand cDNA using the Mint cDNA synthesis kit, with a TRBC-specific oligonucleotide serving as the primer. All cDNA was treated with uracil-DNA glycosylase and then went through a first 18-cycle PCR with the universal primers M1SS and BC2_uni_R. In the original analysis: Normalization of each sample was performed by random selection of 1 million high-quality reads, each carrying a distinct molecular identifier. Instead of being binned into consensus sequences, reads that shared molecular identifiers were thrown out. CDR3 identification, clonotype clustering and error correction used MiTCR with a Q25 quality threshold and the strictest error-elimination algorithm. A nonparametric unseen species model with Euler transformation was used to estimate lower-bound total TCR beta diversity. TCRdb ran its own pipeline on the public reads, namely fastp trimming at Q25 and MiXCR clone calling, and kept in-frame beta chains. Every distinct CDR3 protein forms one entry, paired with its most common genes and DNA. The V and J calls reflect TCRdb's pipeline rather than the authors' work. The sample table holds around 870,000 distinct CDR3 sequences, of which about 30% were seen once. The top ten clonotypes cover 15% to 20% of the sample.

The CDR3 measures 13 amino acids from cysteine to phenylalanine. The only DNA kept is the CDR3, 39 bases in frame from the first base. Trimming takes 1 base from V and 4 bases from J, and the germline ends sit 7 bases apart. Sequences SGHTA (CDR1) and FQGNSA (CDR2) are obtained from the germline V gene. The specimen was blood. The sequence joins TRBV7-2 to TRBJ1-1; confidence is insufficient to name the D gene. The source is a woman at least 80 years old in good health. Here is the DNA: TGTGCCAGCAGCTTAGAGCATAGCACTGAAGCTTTCTTT. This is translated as CASSLEHSTEAFF.